Listed below are T cell receptor beta chains from one sample, sequenced in a study of blood T cell repertoires in COVID-19. Assay: immunoSEQ multiplex PCR; the TCRdb copy retains only in-frame clones and omits some. The table includes about 180,000 clones, about nine tenths detected once. Sequencing used PBMCs or T cells enriched from blood (not recorded which). The receptors were gathered from a woman aged 18-30 years who had recovered from COVID-19. The CDR3 runs from the conserved cysteine through the conserved F or W.

v_gene,j_gene,len,CDR3aa
TRBV28,TRBJ2-1,14,CASRGTGGIDEQFF
TRBV2,TRBJ2-1,15,CASTIALRGHHEQFF
TRBV30,TRBJ1-5,14,CACTGGTVGQPQHF
TRBV7-8,TRBJ1-6,17,CASSLAGGSSYNSPLHF
TRBV11-2,TRBJ1-2,14,CASSLEEGGVGYTF
TRBV6-2/TRBV6-3,TRBJ2-7,18,CASSYRFWVAGGPGEQYF
TRBV28,TRBJ2-7,13,CASSLTDSYEQYF
TRBV27,TRBJ2-3,16,CASSLSSGDGPDTQYF
TRBV9,TRBJ2-7,13,CASSVDAGGEQYF
TRBV12-3/TRBV12-4,TRBJ2-7,13,CASSWTGGYEQYF
TRBV9,TRBJ2-3,15,CASSVDEGGTDTQYF
TRBV5-5,TRBJ2-5,13,CASSANREGTQYF
TRBV7-9,TRBJ2-7,12,CASSLVGDRQYF
TRBV5-4,TRBJ2-7,16,CASSLWTGLSSYEQYF
TRBV28,TRBJ2-2,16,CASRGTGQPNTGELFF
TRBV5-4,TRBJ2-6,16,CASSLVGGSGANVLTF
TRBV24-1,TRBJ1-4,13,CATSRTANEKLFF
TRBV7-2,TRBJ1-2,11,CASSFGDGYTF
TRBV10-1,TRBJ1-2,13,CASSVGVSYGYTF
TRBV5-1,TRBJ1-4,16,CASSPPQPQINEKLFF
TRBV19,TRBJ2-3,15,CASSISRQGGDTQYF
TRBV7-6,TRBJ1-1,14,CASSPGTVNTEAFF
TRBV28,TRBJ2-1,14,CASGTRLSYNEQFF
TRBV29-1,TRBJ1-4,13,CSVDGTGDEKLFF
TRBV28,TRBJ2-7,16,CASSPGGQGASYEQYF
TRBV11-2,TRBJ1-1,15,CASSPRLPENTEAFF
TRBV7-9,TRBJ2-1,11,CASSFRDEQFF
TRBV3-1/TRBV3-2,TRBJ2-3,16,CASSPFLGLPTDTQYF
TRBV4-1,TRBJ1-5,14,CASWGGGNNQPQHF
TRBV7-9,TRBJ1-1,15,CALTAEGNMNTEAFF
TRBV6-4,TRBJ1-1,15,CASRKGGQVNTEAFF
TRBV27,TRBJ2-3,19,CASSSSSGRGGFFTDTQYF
TRBV7-9,TRBJ2-5,15,CASREFASGKETQYF
TRBV20-1,TRBJ1-4,13,CSASYRANEKLFF
TRBV25-1,TRBJ2-6,17,CASSDAGTLKGANVLTF
TRBV6-6,TRBJ2-7,14,CASSYTVYSYEQYF
TRBV10-3,TRBJ2-1,16,CAIGTGDWYSDNEQFF
TRBV28,TRBJ1-5,17,CASSLSGRGILDQPQHF
TRBV28,TRBJ2-3,15,CASSFTSGVTDTQYF
TRBV7-2,TRBJ1-2,12,CASSLQGKGYTF
TRBV2,TRBJ1-2,15,CASHRTGVFYYGYTF
TRBV19,TRBJ2-3,13,CASSRGLVSTQYF
TRBV5-1,TRBJ2-3,15,CASSLGQGWADTQYF
TRBV6-5,TRBJ1-6,14,CASRIGQGGSPLHF
TRBV24-1,TRBJ1-1,12,CATSDTGTEAFF
TRBV25-1,TRBJ1-1,15,CASSEYDRGYSEAFF
TRBV10-3,TRBJ2-7,15,CAISGGTREVYEQYF
TRBV28,TRBJ1-5,16,CASSATGTGAGQPQHF
TRBV28,TRBJ1-1,12,CASRTYNTEAFF
TRBV6-5,TRBJ1-4,15,CASSYSDSMNEKLFF
TRBV6-5,TRBJ2-5,15,CASTDPRDPKETQYF